This T cell receptor (beta chain) was sequenced in a study of lymphopenia after photon versus proton radiotherapy. Study observations and caveats: Authors raise, but do not show, better survival with proton therapy.

Per the germline V gene, CDR1 is MNHNS and CDR2 is SASEGT. The CDR3 totals 13 residues. Trimming removed 7 bases at V and 0 bases at J, with 7 bases between. TCRdb's table, derived via immunoSEQ multiplex PCR, lists solely in-frame clones and lacks some. This table has about 160,000 clones, around 85% appearing once. As regards this clone: Its antigen is as yet unknown.

Material: peripheral blood, obtained from a patient treated with photon-based radiotherapy. The chain links TRBV6-1 to TRBJ1-3; D unresolved. The TCR was taken from a middle-aged man with gastric cancer. This chain's CDR3 is CASKAYSGNTIYF. The CDR3 DNA is TGTGCCAGCAAGGCCTACTCTGGAAACACCATATATTTT.